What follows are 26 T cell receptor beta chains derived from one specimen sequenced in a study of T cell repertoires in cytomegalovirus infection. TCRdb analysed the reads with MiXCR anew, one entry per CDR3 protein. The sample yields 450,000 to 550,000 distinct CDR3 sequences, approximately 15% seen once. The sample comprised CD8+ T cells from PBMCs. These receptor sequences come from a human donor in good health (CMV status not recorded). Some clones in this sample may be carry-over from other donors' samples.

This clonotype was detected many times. CDR3 in DNA: TGTGCCACCAGTGACAGGAACGAGCATCAGCCCCAGCATTTT. Translated, it gives CATSDRNEHQPQHF. The V and J genes are TRBV24-1 and TRBJ1-5; no definite D call. V was pared by 4 bases and J by 5 bases, with 11 bases between. Germline CDR1 KGHDR, CDR2 SFDVKD. The CDR3 contains 14 residues.

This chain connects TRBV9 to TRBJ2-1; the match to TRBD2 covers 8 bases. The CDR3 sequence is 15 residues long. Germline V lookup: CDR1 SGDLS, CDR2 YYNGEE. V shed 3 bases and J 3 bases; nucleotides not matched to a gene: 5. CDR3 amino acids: CASSAPGGIYNEQFF. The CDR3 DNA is TGTGCCAGCAGCGCACCGGGGGGGATCTACAATGAGCAGTTCTTC.

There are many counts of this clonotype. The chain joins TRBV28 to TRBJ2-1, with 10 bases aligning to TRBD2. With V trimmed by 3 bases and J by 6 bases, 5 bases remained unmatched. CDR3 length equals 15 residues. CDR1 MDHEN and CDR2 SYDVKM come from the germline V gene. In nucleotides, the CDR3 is TGTGCCAGCAGTTTTGGAGCGGGAGGGCCCAATGAGCAGTTCTTC. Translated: CASSFGAGGPNEQFF.

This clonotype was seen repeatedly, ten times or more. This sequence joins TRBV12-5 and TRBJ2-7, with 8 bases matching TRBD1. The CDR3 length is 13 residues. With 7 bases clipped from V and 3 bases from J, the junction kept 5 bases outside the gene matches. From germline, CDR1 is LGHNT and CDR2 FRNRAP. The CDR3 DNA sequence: TGTGCTAGTGAAGGCGACAGGGGCTACGAGCAGTACTTC. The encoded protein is CASEGDRGYEQYF.

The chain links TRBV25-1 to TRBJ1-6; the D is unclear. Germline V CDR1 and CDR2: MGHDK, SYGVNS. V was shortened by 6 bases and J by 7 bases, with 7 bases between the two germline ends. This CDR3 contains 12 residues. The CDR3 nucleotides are TGTGCCAGCAGCAGGAGGAATTCACCCCTCCACTTT. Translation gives CASSRRNSPLHF.

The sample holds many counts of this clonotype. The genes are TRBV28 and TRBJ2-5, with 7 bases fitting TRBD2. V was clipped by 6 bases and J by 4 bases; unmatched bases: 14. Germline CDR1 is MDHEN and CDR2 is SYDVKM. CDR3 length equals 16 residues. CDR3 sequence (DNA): TGTGCCAGCAGATCCGATCAGCGGGATCGGAGAGAGACCCAGTACTTC. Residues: CASRSDQRDRRETQYF.

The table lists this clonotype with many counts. The CDR3 DNA reads as TGTGCCAGCAGTTTACAGGGATTTGGTTCACCCCTCCACTTT. Protein: CASSLQGFGSPLHF. The chain joins TRBV12-3 or TRBV12-4 to TRBJ1-6, with a possible D match to TRBD1 (5 bases). Trimming stripped 2 bases from V and 9 bases from J, with 11 bases between. The CDR3 has 14 residues.

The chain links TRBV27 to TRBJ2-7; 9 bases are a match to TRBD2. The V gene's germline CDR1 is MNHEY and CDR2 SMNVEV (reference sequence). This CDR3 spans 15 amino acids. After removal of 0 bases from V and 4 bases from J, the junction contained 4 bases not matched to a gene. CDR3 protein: CASSLSATSGYEQYF. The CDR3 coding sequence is TGTGCCAGCAGTTTATCGGCGACTAGCGGATACGAGCAGTACTTC.

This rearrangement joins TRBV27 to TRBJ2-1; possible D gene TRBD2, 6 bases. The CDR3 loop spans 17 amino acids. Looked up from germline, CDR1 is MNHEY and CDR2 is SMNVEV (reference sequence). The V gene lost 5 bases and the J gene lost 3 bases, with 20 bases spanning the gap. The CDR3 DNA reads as TGTGCCAGCAGTCCAAAGCCCCCAGCGGAGGGCTACAATGAGCAGTTCTTC. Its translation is CASSPKPPAEGYNEQFF.

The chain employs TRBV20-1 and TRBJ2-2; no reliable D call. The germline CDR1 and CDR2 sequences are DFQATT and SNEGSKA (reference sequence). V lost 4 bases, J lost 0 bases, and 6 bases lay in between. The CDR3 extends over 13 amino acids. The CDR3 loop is CSATVTNTGELFF. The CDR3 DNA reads TGCAGTGCTACGGTCACGAACACCGGGGAGCTGTTTTTT.

DNA for the CDR3: TGTGCCAGCAGCCCCTCTCGGACACCATCCTACGAGCAGTACTTC. Translating gives CASSPSRTPSYEQYF. V usage is TRBV6-1 and J usage is TRBJ2-7, with D maybe TRBD1 (5 bases). The CDR3 is 15 amino acids. Germline assignment: CDR1 MNHNS and CDR2 SASEGT. With 6 bases removed from V and 1 base from J, the gap between germline ends came to 16 bases.

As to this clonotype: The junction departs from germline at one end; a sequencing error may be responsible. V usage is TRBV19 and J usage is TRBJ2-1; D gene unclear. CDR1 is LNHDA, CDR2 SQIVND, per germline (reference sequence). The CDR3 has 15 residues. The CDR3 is CASSISISPYNVQFF. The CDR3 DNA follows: TGTGCCAGTAGTATATCGATAAGCCCCTACAATGTGCAGTTCTTC.

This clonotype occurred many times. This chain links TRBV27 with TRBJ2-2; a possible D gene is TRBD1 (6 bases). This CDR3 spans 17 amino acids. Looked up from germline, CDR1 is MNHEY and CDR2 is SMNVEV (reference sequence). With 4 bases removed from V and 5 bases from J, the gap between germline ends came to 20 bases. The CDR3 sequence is CASSSSTGIRETGELFF. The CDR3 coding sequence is TGTGCCAGCAGTTCATCAACAGGGATTCGAGAAACCGGGGAGCTGTTTTTT.

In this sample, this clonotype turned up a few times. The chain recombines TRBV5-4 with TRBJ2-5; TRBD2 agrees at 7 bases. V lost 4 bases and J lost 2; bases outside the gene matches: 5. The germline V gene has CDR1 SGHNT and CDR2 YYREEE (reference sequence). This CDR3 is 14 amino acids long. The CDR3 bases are TGTGCCAGCAGCGGATGGGGGGGGCAAGAGACCCAGTACTTC. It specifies CASSGWGGQETQYF.

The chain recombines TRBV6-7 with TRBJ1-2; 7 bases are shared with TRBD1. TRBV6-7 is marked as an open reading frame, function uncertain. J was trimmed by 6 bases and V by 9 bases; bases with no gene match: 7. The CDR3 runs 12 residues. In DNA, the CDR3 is TGTGCCAGAGATCCGGACAGGCATGGCTACACCTTC. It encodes CARDPDRHGYTF.

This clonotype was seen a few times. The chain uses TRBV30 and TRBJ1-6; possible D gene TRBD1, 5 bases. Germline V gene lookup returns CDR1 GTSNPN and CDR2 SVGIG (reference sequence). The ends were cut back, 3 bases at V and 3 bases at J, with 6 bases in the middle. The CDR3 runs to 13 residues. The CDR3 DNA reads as TGTGCCTGGAGCGACAGCTATAATTCACCCCTCCACTTT. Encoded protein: CAWSDSYNSPLHF.

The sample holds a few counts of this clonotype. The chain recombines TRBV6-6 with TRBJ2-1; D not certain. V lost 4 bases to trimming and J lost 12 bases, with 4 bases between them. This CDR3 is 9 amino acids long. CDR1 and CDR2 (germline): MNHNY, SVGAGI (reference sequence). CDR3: CASSFGQFF. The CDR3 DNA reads TGTGCCAGCAGTTTCGGGCAGTTCTTC.

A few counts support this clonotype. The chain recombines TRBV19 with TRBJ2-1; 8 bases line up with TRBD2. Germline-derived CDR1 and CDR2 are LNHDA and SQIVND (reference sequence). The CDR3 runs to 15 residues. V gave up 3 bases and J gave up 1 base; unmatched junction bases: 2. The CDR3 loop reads CASSMPGGSYNEQFF. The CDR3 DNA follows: TGTGCCAGTAGTATGCCGGGAGGGTCCTACAATGAGCAGTTCTTC.

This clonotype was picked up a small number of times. The CDR3 DNA reads TGTGCCAGCAGCTTGGTCAGGGTAGGCTCACCCCTCCACTTT. It translates to CASSLVRVGSPLHF. The rearrangement joins TRBV5-6 to TRBJ1-6; tentative D call: TRBD1 (5 bases). The CDR3 sequence is 14 residues long. Between the trimmed V and J ends, which lost 0 bases and 10 bases, there was a span of 11 bases. The germline V gene has CDR1 SGHDT and CDR2 YYEEEE.

CDR3 region: CASSLRRTFTDTQYF. CDR3 bases: TGTGCCAGCAGTCTCCGGAGGACTTTCACAGATACGCAGTATTTT. This chain connects TRBV28 to TRBJ2-3, with D tentatively TRBD2 (5 bases). This CDR3 contains 15 residues. V lost 5 bases and J lost 2, with 14 bases in between. In germline, CDR1 is MDHEN, CDR2 SYDVKM.

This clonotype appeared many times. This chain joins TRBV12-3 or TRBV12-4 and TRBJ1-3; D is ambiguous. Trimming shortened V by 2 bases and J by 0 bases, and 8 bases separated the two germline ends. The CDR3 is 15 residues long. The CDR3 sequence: CASSLSRSSGNTIYF. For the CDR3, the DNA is TGTGCCAGCAGTTTATCGCGCAGCTCTGGAAACACCATATATTTT.

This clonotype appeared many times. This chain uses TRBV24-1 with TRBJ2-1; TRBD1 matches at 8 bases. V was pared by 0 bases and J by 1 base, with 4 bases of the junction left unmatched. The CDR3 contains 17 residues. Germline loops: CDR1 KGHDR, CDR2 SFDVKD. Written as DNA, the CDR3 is TGTGCCACCAGTGATTTGCCTCAGGGGGCTTCCTACAATGAGCAGTTCTTC. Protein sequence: CATSDLPQGASYNEQFF.

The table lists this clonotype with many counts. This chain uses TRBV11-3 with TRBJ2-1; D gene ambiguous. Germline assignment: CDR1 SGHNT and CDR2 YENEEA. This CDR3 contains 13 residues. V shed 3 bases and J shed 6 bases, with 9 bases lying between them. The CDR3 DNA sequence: TGTGCCAGCAGCTTGGACGCCAGCAATGAGCAGTTCTTC. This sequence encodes CASSLDASNEQFF.

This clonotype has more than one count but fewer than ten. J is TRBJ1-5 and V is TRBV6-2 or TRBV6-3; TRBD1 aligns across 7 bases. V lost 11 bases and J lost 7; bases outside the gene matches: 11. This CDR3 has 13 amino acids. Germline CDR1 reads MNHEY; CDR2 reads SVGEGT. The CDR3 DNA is TGTGCCTGTATACAGGGGTTGGGACAGCCCCAGCATTTT. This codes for CACIQGLGQPQHF.

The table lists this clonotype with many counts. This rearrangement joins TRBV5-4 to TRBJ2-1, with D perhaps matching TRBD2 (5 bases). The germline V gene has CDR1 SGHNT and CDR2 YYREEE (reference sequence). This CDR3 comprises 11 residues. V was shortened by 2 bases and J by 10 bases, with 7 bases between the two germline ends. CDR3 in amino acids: CASSLAAEQFF. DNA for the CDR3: TGTGCCAGCAGCTTAGCGGCCGAGCAGTTCTTC.

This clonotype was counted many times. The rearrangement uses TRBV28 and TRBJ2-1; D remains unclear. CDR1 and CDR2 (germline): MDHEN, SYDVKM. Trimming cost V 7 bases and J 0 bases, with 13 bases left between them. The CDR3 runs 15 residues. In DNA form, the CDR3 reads TGTGCCAGCATCTTAGAATCCTCCTCCTACAATGAGCAGTTCTTC. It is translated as CASILESSSYNEQFF.